Each of the 32 T cell receptor beta chains below was sequenced from the same sample in a study of blood T cell repertoires in COVID-19. The protocol was immunoSEQ multiplex PCR, while the TCRdb copy is restricted to in-frame clones and leaves out a portion. The sample lists about 49,000 clones; roughly 84% were seen once. Sequencing used peripheral blood. Receptors were obtained from a man aged 50 to 59 with acute or convalescent COVID-19.

In regard to this clone: A junction end diverges from the germline sequence, so it may reflect a read error. J is TRBJ1-6 and V is TRBV15; TRBD1 matches at 7 bases. The germline CDR1 and CDR2 sequences are LNHNV and YYDKDF (reference sequence). This CDR3 has 14 residues. CDR3 loop: CATSRDRDDSPLHF. The CDR3 nucleotides are TGTGCCACCAGCCGAGACAGGGATGACTCACCCCTCCACTTT.

CDR3 region: CASSLGRTYGYTF. In DNA form, the CDR3 reads TGTGCCAGCAGCTTGGGGAGAACCTATGGCTACACCTTC. The chain employs TRBV5-6 and TRBJ1-2, with D uncertain. Trimming took off 0 bases at V and 4 bases at J, with 7 bases between the two ends. The CDR3 consists of 13 residues. The germline V gene has CDR1 SGHDT and CDR2 YYEEEE.

The chain uses TRBV28 and TRBJ2-4; perhaps TRBD2 as D (6 bases). The CDR3 totals 13 residues. Germline loops: CDR1 MDHEN, CDR2 SYDVKM. Deletions cut 5 bases from V and 4 bases from J, with 9 bases between. CDR3 protein: CASSGGLKNIQYF. CDR3 coding DNA: TGTGCCAGCAGTGGGGGGTTAAAAAACATTCAGTACTTC.

The CDR3 DNA reads as TGTGCCAGCAGGCGGAACACTGAAGCTTTCTTT. This sequence encodes CASRRNTEAFF. The chain uses TRBV6-6 and TRBJ1-1; D gene unclear. Germline CDR1 MNHNY, CDR2 SVGAGI (reference sequence). The length of the CDR3 is 11 residues. Trimming pared 6 bases from V and 1 base from J, leaving 3 bases between.

The chain uses TRBV28 and TRBJ1-3; weak D call: TRBD1 (5 bases). Looked up from germline, CDR1 is MDHEN and CDR2 is SYDVKM. Between the trimmed V and J ends, which lost 8 bases and 3 bases, there was a span of 14 bases. The CDR3 sequence is 14 residues long. The CDR3 sequence is CASRAGGLGNTIYF. The DNA for the CDR3 is TGTGCCAGCCGCGCCGGGGGACTTGGAAACACCATATATTTT.

The CDR3 region is CASSPRTGIGGNTIYF. The DNA of the CDR3 is TGTGCCAGCAGCCCGAGGACAGGGATTGGCGGAAACACCATATATTTT. V and J are TRBV11-2 and TRBJ1-3, with 8 bases fitting TRBD1. Germline V CDR1 and CDR2: SGHAT, FQNNGV. V was pared by 5 bases and J by 4 bases, with 10 bases of the junction left unmatched. CDR3 size: 16 residues.

This chain uses TRBV7-2 with TRBJ1-4; D remains unclear. This CDR3 region has 15 residues. V was shortened by 1 base and J by 6 bases, with 12 bases between the two germline ends. Germline lookup yields CDR1 SGHTA and CDR2 FQGNSA. DNA for the CDR3: TGTGCCAGCAGCTTAGATCCGGGTATGGATGAAAAACTGTTTTTT. This gives the protein CASSLDPGMDEKLFF. The variable domain in full, completed from reference TRBV7-2 and TRBJ1-4, reads GAGVSQSPSNKVTEKGKDVELRCDPISGHTALYWYRQSLGQGLEFLIYFQGNSAPDKSGLPSDRFSAERTGGSVSTLTIQRTQQEDSAVYLCASSLDPGMDEKLFFGSGTQLSVL.

V and J are TRBV12-5 and TRBJ2-1; 7 bases map to TRBD1. The CDR3 extends over 14 amino acids. V trimming: 7 bases; J trimming: 4 bases; junction bases outside the gene matches: 7. Germline V gene sequence: CDR1 LGHNT, CDR2 FRNRAP. The CDR3, as DNA: TGTGCTAGTGCGTCGACAGGGCCGTACAATGAGCAGTTCTTC. Amino acids: CASASTGPYNEQFF.

There are a few counts of this clone. This rearrangement joins TRBV19 to TRBJ2-2; TRBD2 matches 8 bases. CDR1 is LNHDA and CDR2 is SQIVND in the germline V gene (reference sequence). J was trimmed by 6 bases and V by 4 bases; bases with no gene match: 7. This CDR3 has 15 amino acids. DNA of the CDR3: TGTGCCAGTAGTACTCGGGGGGGATGGGCCGGGGAGCTGTTTTTT. Protein product: CASSTRGGWAGELFF.

The chain recombines TRBV24-1 with TRBJ2-2; 11 bases are shared with TRBD1. Germline CDR1 reads KGHDR; CDR2 reads SFDVKD. V was pared by 1 base and J by 6 bases, with 6 bases of the junction left unmatched. This CDR3 has 17 residues. The CDR3 bases are TGTGCCACCAGTGATTTACAGTGGGGACAGGGGGCCGGGGAGCTGTTTTTT. Protein product: CATSDLQWGQGAGELFF.

The gene calls are TRBV18 and TRBJ1-3, with unresolved D. In germline, CDR1 is KGHSH, CDR2 LQKENI. Trimming cost V 3 bases and J 1 base, with 7 bases left between them. CDR3 length: 14 residues. The CDR3 DNA reads as TGTGCCAGCTCACCGGCAGGATCTGGAAACACCATATATTTT. It yields the protein CASSPAGSGNTIYF.

This chain joins TRBV19 and TRBJ1-5, with D possibly TRBD1 on 6 matching bases. V lost 6 bases, J lost 4 bases, and 16 bases lay in between. The CDR3 spans 15 residues. Germline V gene sequence: CDR1 LNHDA, CDR2 SQIVND (reference sequence). The CDR3 protein is CASSRSQGPNQPQHF. The DNA of the CDR3 is TGTGCCAGTAGCCGCTCACAGGGCCCGAATCAGCCCCAGCATTTT.

The V and J genes are TRBV19 and TRBJ1-5; D unresolved. Trimming took 4 bases from V and 0 from J, leaving 10 bases between them. CDR1 LNHDA and CDR2 SQIVND come from the germline V gene (reference sequence). This CDR3 is built from 15 residues. CDR3 loop: CASSKAGNSNQPQHF. CDR3 coding DNA: TGTGCCAGTAGTAAAGCGGGGAATAGCAATCAGCCCCAGCATTTT.

The V and J genes are TRBV5-1 and TRBJ1-5, with no clear D. Trimming removed 0 bases from V and 4 bases from J, with 5 bases in between. The CDR3 is made up of 13 amino acids. CDR1 and CDR2 (germline): SGHRS, YFSETQ. CDR3 DNA: TGCGCCAGCAGCTTGGAGAGGAATCAGCCCCAGCATTTT. Amino acids: CASSLERNQPQHF.

This chain links TRBV7-8 with TRBJ1-6; D is uncertain. Trimming left V 5 bases short and J 6 bases short, with 11 bases between. Per the germline V gene, CDR1 is SGHVS and CDR2 is FQNEAQ. This CDR3 comprises 14 residues. CDR3 region: CASSTGGANSPLHF. The DNA for the CDR3 is TGTGCCAGCAGCACCGGAGGTGCTAATTCACCCCTCCACTTT.

CDR3 coding DNA: TGTGCCAGCGACGGGGGGGCGCGGGGTTCACCCCTCCACTTT. It yields the protein CASDGGARGSPLHF. The V gene is TRBV7-9, the J gene TRBJ1-6, with a weak D call TRBD1 (6 bases). V lost 8 bases to trimming and J lost 9 bases, with 17 bases between them. The CDR3 loop spans 14 amino acids. The germline V gene encodes CDR1 SEHNR and CDR2 FQNEAQ (reference sequence).

This sequence joins TRBV4-3 and TRBJ1-2; D gene uncertain. Germline V lookup: CDR1 LGHNA, CDR2 YSLEER. With 0 bases removed from V and 4 bases from J, the gap between germline ends came to 9 bases. The CDR3 runs to 14 residues. The CDR3 region is CASSQETGIYGYTF. As DNA, the CDR3 is TGCGCCAGCAGCCAAGAAACGGGGATCTATGGCTACACCTTC.

In its sample, this clone was seen once. This sequence joins TRBV4-3 and TRBJ1-2; 9 bases align to TRBD1. Germline CDR1 and CDR2: LGHNA and YSLEER. This CDR3 has 14 residues. J gave up 7 bases and V 2 bases, and 5 bases lay outside the gene matches. CDR3 sequence (DNA): TGCGCCAGCAGCCAAACAGGGGGCCGGGGTGGCTACACCTTC. Protein product: CASSQTGGRGGYTF.

The V gene is TRBV14, the J gene TRBJ2-3; possible D gene TRBD1, 6 bases. The V end was cut by 4 bases, the J end by 6 bases, with 11 bases between. The CDR3 has 13 residues. Germline CDR1 SGHDN, CDR2 FVKESK. The CDR3 here is CASSPGTPDTQYF. CDR3 DNA: TGTGCCAGCAGCCCGGGGACACCTGATACGCAGTATTTT.

Only one count was recorded for this clone. The chain links TRBV28 to TRBJ2-3; 11 bases agree with TRBD1. Germline V gives CDR1 MDHEN, CDR2 SYDVKM. This CDR3 is 14 amino acids long. V lost 6 bases, J lost 4 bases, and 3 bases stayed unmatched. This CDR3 reads CASSWDRGADTQYF. CDR3 nucleotide sequence: TGTGCCAGCAGCTGGGACAGGGGGGCAGATACGCAGTATTTT.

The V gene is TRBV11-2, the J gene TRBJ1-4; D is perhaps TRBD1 (6 bases). This CDR3 region has 14 residues. Germline CDR1 SGHAT, CDR2 FQNNGV. V was pared by 3 bases and J by 8 bases, with 13 bases between. The CDR3 protein is CASSLGTPTEKLFF. As DNA, the CDR3 is TGTGCCAGCAGCTTGGGGACACCGACCGAAAAACTGTTTTTT. The variable domain in full, with the rest retrieved from reference TRBV11-2 and TRBJ1-4, is EAGVAQSPRYKIIEKRQSVAFWCNPISGHATLYWYQQILGQGPKLLIQFQNNGVVDDSQLPKDRFSAERLKGVDSTLKIQPAKLEDSAVYLCASSLGTPTEKLFFGSGTQLSVL.

This clone occurred once. V and J are TRBV25-1 and TRBJ1-2; 9 positions agree with TRBD1. Per the germline V gene, CDR1 is MGHDK and CDR2 is SYGVNS. The trim removed 5 bases at V and 3 bases at J, leaving 4 bases unmatched. There are 14 residues in the CDR3. CDR3 loop: CASSTDRGDYGYTF. The DNA for the CDR3 is TGTGCCAGCAGTACGGACAGGGGCGACTATGGCTACACCTTC.

This clone turned up a few times. The rearrangement links TRBV7-5 to TRBJ2-4; the table calls TRBD2, which could not be checked here. TRBV7-5 is flagged as a pseudogene. CDR3 length: 17 residues. DNA for the CDR3: TGTGCCAGAAGCCCGAGAGCGGCGAGCATAGCCAAAAACATTCAGTACTTC. This encodes CARSPRAASIAKNIQYF.

V is TRBV7-2 and J is TRBJ1-5; perhaps TRBD1 as D (5 bases). The V gene lost 5 bases and the J gene lost 0 bases, with 17 bases spanning the gap. Per germline, CDR1 SGHTA and CDR2 FQGNSA. The CDR3 is 17 residues long. DNA of the CDR3: TGTGCCAGCAGCAACACCCCAAGGGGATATAGCAATCAGCCCCAGCATTTT. Translating gives CASSNTPRGYSNQPQHF.

This chain connects TRBV6-5 to TRBJ2-3; tentatively, D is TRBD2 (6 bases). The CDR3 totals 13 residues. V lost 5 bases to trimming and J lost 13 bases, with 19 bases between them. Germline values: CDR1 MNHEY, CDR2 SVGAGI. The DNA for the CDR3 is TGTGCCAGCAGTCCGGGGGAGACCGACCAGAAGTATTTT. Protein product: CASSPGETDQKYF.

The chain combines TRBV19 with TRBJ1-2; D not certain. The CDR3 sequence is 14 residues long. Germline V gives CDR1 LNHDA, CDR2 SQIVND (reference sequence). Trimming removed 3 bases from V and 7 bases from J, with 15 bases in between. The CDR3 loop reads CASSIYLRDGGYTF. The CDR3, as DNA: TGTGCCAGTAGTATTTATCTGCGGGATGGTGGCTACACCTTC.

The chain combines TRBV3-1 (or the pseudogene TRBV3-2) with TRBJ1-1; possible D gene TRBD1, 6 bases. Trimming removed 4 bases from V and 1 base from J, with 13 bases in between. The germline gives CDR1 LGHDT, CDR2 YNNKEL (reference sequence). This CDR3 spans 15 amino acids. The CDR3 spells CASSPPGQRNTEAFF. The CDR3 DNA sequence: TGTGCCAGCAGCCCTCCGGGACAAAGGAACACTGAAGCTTTCTTT.

The V call is TRBV7-2, the J call TRBJ2-2; no reliable D call. The CDR3 loop spans 14 amino acids. V was cut by 6 bases and J by 0 bases, with 8 bases left in between. Looked up from germline, CDR1 is SGHTA and CDR2 is FQGNSA. The CDR3 loop is CASRAFPNTGELFF. The CDR3 nucleotides read TGTGCCAGCAGAGCGTTCCCGAACACCGGGGAGCTGTTTTTT.

The chain combines TRBV7-2 with TRBJ1-2; 7 bases align to TRBD1. The germline V gene encodes CDR1 SGHTA and CDR2 FQGNSA. The CDR3 consists of 14 residues. Trimming cost V 3 bases and J 8 bases; bases outside gene matches: 9. As DNA, the CDR3 is TGTGCCAGCAGCTTGTTGAGGGGGCTAGAGGGCTACACCTTC. It encodes CASSLLRGLEGYTF.

The V and J genes are TRBV7-2 and TRBJ1-2, with D unresolved. The CDR3 sequence is 14 residues long. Per the germline V gene, CDR1 is SGHTA and CDR2 is FQGNSA. Trimming stripped 5 bases from V and 8 bases from J, with 18 bases between. Here the CDR3 DNA reads TGTGCCAGCAGCCCCGAGGTAGGAGGAAACGGCTACACCTTC. This sequence encodes CASSPEVGGNGYTF.

The chain has TRBV27 and TRBJ2-1, with 8 nucleotides matching TRBD1. Per germline, CDR1 MNHEY and CDR2 SMNVEV (reference sequence). Unmatched junction bases numbered 5, after V lost 4 bases and J lost 9 bases. The CDR3 contains 13 residues. This CDR3 reads CASSYSGTGEQFF. The CDR3 DNA is TGTGCCAGCAGTTACTCCGGGACAGGTGAGCAGTTCTTC.

This chain uses TRBV6-2 or TRBV6-3 with TRBJ2-7; 7 bases match TRBD2. CDR3 length: 15 residues. J lost 2 bases, V lost 2 bases, and 6 bases had no gene match. The germline gives CDR1 MNHEY, CDR2 SVGEGT. The CDR3 sequence: CASSYSLAATYEQYF. The CDR3 DNA is TGTGCCAGCAGTTACAGTCTAGCGGCTACCTACGAGCAGTACTTC.